These 26 T cell receptor beta chains were all obtained from the same sample, sequenced in a study of blood T cell repertoires in COVID-19. Produced via immunoSEQ multiplex PCR; TCRdb's table is partial and in-frame only. The sample carries about 150,000 clones, 88% recorded once. Input material: peripheral blood. These receptor sequences come from a woman in her sixties or seventies with acute or convalescent COVID-19.

The chain uses TRBV25-1 and TRBJ2-1, with 8 bases matching TRBD1. Germline CDR1 reads MGHDK; CDR2 reads SYGVNS. The junction had 3 bases not matched to a gene; V was cut back by 0 bases and J by 2 bases. The CDR3 is 16 residues long. The CDR3, as DNA: TGTGCCAGCAGTGAATACCGGACAGGGCCCTACAATGAGCAGTTCTTC. This sequence encodes CASSEYRTGPYNEQFF. Complete variable domain (other parts from reference TRBV25-1 and TRBJ2-1): EADIYQTPRYLVIGTGKKITLECSQTMGHDKMYWYQQDPGMELHLIHYSYGVNSTEKGDLSSESTVSRIRTEHFPLTLESARPSHTSQYLCASSEYRTGPYNEQFFGPGTRLTVL.

This sequence joins TRBV2 and TRBJ1-2; tentatively, D is TRBD1 (6 bases). Germline V CDR1 and CDR2: SNHLY, FYNNEI. The CDR3 length is 13 residues. V dropped 8 bases and J dropped 4 bases, with 14 bases sitting between them. In DNA form, the CDR3 reads TGTGCCAGCCGAATGACAGGCCCCTATGGCTACACCTTC. As protein: CASRMTGPYGYTF.

The chain recombines TRBV2 with TRBJ2-4; D possibly corresponds to TRBD2 (6 bases). The V gene lost 5 bases and the J gene lost 7 bases, with 18 bases spanning the gap. This CDR3 is built from 15 residues. Per germline, CDR1 SNHLY and CDR2 FYNNEI. The CDR3 sequence is CASSYTTRRGNIQYF. CDR3 in DNA: TGTGCCAGCAGTTACACGACTAGACGCGGGAACATTCAGTACTTC.

The chain joins TRBV10-2 to TRBJ1-6, with TRBD1 matching over 7 bases. Germline CDR1 reads WSHSY; CDR2 reads SAAADI. The CDR3 consists of 15 residues. The V segment lost 0 bases and the J segment 4 bases; nucleotides outside the gene matches: 0. The CDR3 is CASSESGQYNSPLHF. The DNA of the CDR3 is TGCGCCAGCAGTGAGTCGGGACAGTATAATTCACCCCTCCACTTT.

The chain joins TRBV5-6 to TRBJ1-5; tentatively, D is TRBD1 (6 bases). The CDR3 is made up of 16 amino acids. Germline CDR1 reads SGHDT; CDR2 reads YYEEEE. V was trimmed by 3 bases and J by 1 base, leaving 14 bases between them. The CDR3 DNA reads as TGTGCCAGCAGCTGGGGGGGCCCTATGAGCAATCAGCCCCAGCATTTT. It encodes CASSWGGPMSNQPQHF.

The CDR3 here is CASSRDGGANEQFF. The DNA of the CDR3 is TGTGCCAGTAGTAGGGACGGGGGGGCCAATGAGCAGTTCTTC. The chain joins TRBV19 to TRBJ2-1, with TRBD2 matching over 8 bases. V shed 4 bases and J 6 bases; nucleotides not matched to a gene: 5. The CDR3 totals 14 residues. Looked up from germline, CDR1 is LNHDA and CDR2 is SQIVND (reference sequence).

The genes are TRBV5-1 and TRBJ2-3; TRBD2 matches at 10 bases. J was trimmed by 6 bases and V by 0 bases; bases with no gene match: 1. The CDR3 loop spans 14 amino acids. CDR1 and CDR2 from the germline V gene are SGHRS and YFSETQ. The CDR3: CASSLGLAGDTQYF. CDR3 DNA sequence: TGCGCCAGCAGCTTGGGACTAGCGGGCGATACGCAGTATTTT. The whole variable domain, filled in from reference TRBV5-1 and TRBJ2-3, reads KAGVTQTPRYLIKTRGQQVTLSCSPISGHRSVSWYQQTPGQGLQFLFEYFSETQRNKGNFPGRFSGRQFSNSRSEMNVSTLELGDSALYLCASSLGLAGDTQYFGPGTRLTVL.

The chain carries TRBV7-2 and TRBJ2-1, with 14 bases fitting TRBD2. Per the germline V gene, CDR1 is SGHTA and CDR2 is FQGNSA. Germline trimming cut 3 bases from V and 12 bases from J; bases unmatched to any gene: 13. This CDR3 comprises 17 residues. CDR3: CASSFGLAGGLGLAQFF. DNA of the CDR3: TGTGCCAGCAGCTTCGGACTAGCGGGGGGCCTCGGACTTGCGCAGTTCTTC.

The rearrangement uses TRBV10-3 and TRBJ2-7, with 8 bases aligning to TRBD1. This CDR3 region has 15 residues. With V trimmed by 3 bases and J by 5 bases, 9 bases remained unmatched. The germline gives CDR1 ENHRY, CDR2 SYGVKD. The CDR3 loop reads CAISEWGTGGNEQYV. CDR3 nucleotide sequence: TGTGCCATCAGTGAATGGGGAACAGGGGGTAACGAGCAGTACGTC.

This clone appeared a single time. V and J are TRBV11-3 and TRBJ2-7, with TRBD2 matching 7 bases. Trimming removed 5 bases from V and 1 base from J; junction bases left unmatched: 5. CDR3 length equals 14 residues. Germline V gene sequence: CDR1 SGHNT, CDR2 YENEEA. DNA for the CDR3: TGTGCCAGCAGCAGGTCTAGCGGTTCCTACGAGCAGTACTTC. It codes for CASSRSSGSYEQYF.

The chain combines TRBV19 with TRBJ2-3; 13 nucleotides match TRBD2. Germline V gene data show CDR1 as LNHDA and CDR2 as SQIVND (reference sequence). V gave up 3 bases and J gave up 7 bases; unmatched junction bases: 7. The CDR3 totals 16 residues. The CDR3 protein is CASSITSGGARNTQYF. The CDR3 region has the DNA TGTGCCAGTAGTATTACTAGCGGGGGGGCCAGAAATACGCAGTATTTT.

This clone was seen a single time. The chain employs TRBV5-1 and TRBJ2-1; D perhaps matches TRBD2 (7 bases). V lost 0 bases and J 15 bases, leaving 22 bases between the germline ends. This CDR3 comprises 15 residues. The germline V gene encodes CDR1 SGHRS and CDR2 YFSETQ. In nucleotides, the CDR3 is TGCGCCAGCAGCTTGGAATTCGGTAGGGGGGGCACTTTGTTCTTC. Translation gives CASSLEFGRGGTLFF.

V usage is TRBV19 and J usage is TRBJ1-5, with a weak D call TRBD1 (6 bases). V dropped 1 base and J dropped 4 bases, with 11 bases sitting between them. This CDR3 has 15 amino acids. Germline V gives CDR1 LNHDA, CDR2 SQIVND (reference sequence). This CDR3 reads CASSIGGHSNQPQHF. CDR3 coding DNA: TGTGCCAGTAGTATAGGGGGGCATTCTAATCAGCCCCAGCATTTT.

This clone came up a few times. Additional DNA sequences in this sample encode the identical CDR3. The chain joins TRBV5-1 to TRBJ1-2; 9 bases line up with TRBD1. Germline-derived CDR1 and CDR2 are SGHRS and YFSETQ. This CDR3 comprises 14 residues. The V gene end was trimmed by 4 bases and the J gene end by 7 bases; junction bases not matched to a gene: 8. The CDR3 sequence is CASSLGDRAGGYTF. CDR3 DNA sequence: TGCGCCAGCAGCCTAGGGGACAGGGCGGGTGGCTACACCTTC.

This clone was detected only a few times. The genes are TRBV6-1 and TRBJ1-6; TRBD1 matches at 8 bases. CDR3 length: 16 residues. Germline loops: CDR1 MNHNS, CDR2 SASEGT. The J segment lost 9 bases and the V segment lost 0 bases, leaving 7 bases of the junction unmatched. Written as DNA, the CDR3 is TGTGCCAGCAGTGAAGCCTCAGGACAGGGATTTTCACCCCTCCACTTT. This sequence encodes CASSEASGQGFSPLHF.

As concerns this clone: Other DNA sequences in the sample encode the same CDR3. J is TRBJ2-7 and V is TRBV7-2; 11 positions match TRBD2. With V trimmed by 1 base and J by 4 bases, 3 bases remained unmatched. Germline V CDR1 and CDR2: SGHTA, FQGNSA. This CDR3 has 15 amino acids. In nucleotides, the CDR3 is TGTGCCAGCAGCTTAGGGGCTAGCGGGGGGTACGAGCAGTACTTC. Translating gives CASSLGASGGYEQYF.

This chain joins TRBV5-1 and TRBJ2-7; 10 bases agree with TRBD1. From germline, CDR1 is SGHRS and CDR2 YFSETQ. CDR3 length: 14 amino acids. V lost 0 bases, J lost 4 bases, and 1 base stayed unmatched. The CDR3 DNA reads TGCGCCAGCAGCTTGGGACAGGGGGCTTACGAGCAGTACTTC. Its translation: CASSLGQGAYEQYF.

A single count supports this clone. The rearrangement links TRBV30 to TRBJ2-7, with D tentatively TRBD1 or TRBD2 (6 bases each). V was pared by 5 bases and J by 7 bases, with 12 bases between. The CDR3 is made up of 11 amino acids. The germline V gene has CDR1 GTSNPN and CDR2 SVGIG (reference sequence). Here the CDR3 reads CAWGGPREQYF. Here the CDR3 DNA reads TGTGCCTGGGGGGGGCCCCGGGAGCAGTACTTC.

This clone was detected only once. The chain has TRBV7-9 and TRBJ2-5, with 7 bases that match TRBD2. The CDR3 has 14 amino acids. V dropped 8 bases and J dropped 5; count of bases not matched to a gene: 11. Germline assignment: CDR1 SEHNR and CDR2 FQNEAQ (reference sequence). CDR3 DNA: TGTGCCAGCGCCTCTCCTAGCGGAGGGGAGACCCAGTACTTC. Its protein product is CASASPSGGETQYF.

The chain recombines TRBV10-2 with TRBJ1-1; tentative D call: TRBD1 (5 bases). The germline CDR1 and CDR2 sequences are WSHSY and SAAADI. The CDR3 length is 16 residues. V lost 3 bases, J lost 4 bases, and 18 bases lay in between. The CDR3 protein is CASSEPMGVGGTEAFF. CDR3 in DNA: TGCGCCAGCAGTGAACCCATGGGGGTGGGGGGCACTGAAGCTTTCTTT.

This clone was observed a single time. This chain links TRBV2 with TRBJ2-5; D may be TRBD2 (7 bases). Trimming shortened V by 8 bases and J by 0 bases, and 13 bases separated the two germline ends. This CDR3 has 14 residues. The germline gives CDR1 SNHLY, CDR2 FYNNEI. CDR3 sequence reads: CASRPGGHQETQYF. The CDR3 DNA reads as TGTGCCAGCCGGCCGGGGGGCCACCAAGAGACCCAGTACTTC.

CDR3 nucleotides: TGTGCCAGCAGCCAAGCTCAGGAAGAGTACTTC. It yields the protein CASSQAQEEYF. The chain joins TRBV3-1 (or the pseudogene TRBV3-2) to TRBJ2-5, with D hard to call. The germline CDR1 and CDR2 sequences are LGHDT and YNNKEL (reference sequence). Trimming cost V 1 base and J 12 bases, with 9 bases left between them. There are 11 residues in the CDR3.

The rearrangement joins TRBV30 to TRBJ2-3, with TRBD1 as a possible D gene (6 bases). Germline values: CDR1 GTSNPN, CDR2 SVGIG (reference sequence). Trimming took off 6 bases at V and 3 bases at J, with 13 bases between the two ends. The CDR3 totals 13 residues. The CDR3 region has the DNA TGTGCCTGCGAGTCAGGGGCAACAGATACGCAGTATTTT. This sequence encodes CACESGATDTQYF.

The gene calls are TRBV7-3 and TRBJ2-1; TRBD1 agrees at 11 bases. Germline V lookup: CDR1 SGHTA, CDR2 FQGTGA. V lost 5 bases to trimming and J lost 7 bases; unmatched junction nucleotides: 10. The CDR3 is 16 amino acids. CDR3 protein: CASSRWTGGVGNEQFF. The DNA for the CDR3 is TGTGCCAGCAGCCGATGGACAGGGGGCGTAGGGAATGAGCAGTTCTTC.

The rearrangement links TRBV5-1 to TRBJ2-3; D perhaps matches TRBD2 (6 bases). Between the trimmed V and J ends, which lost 2 bases and 0 bases, there was a span of 10 bases. Germline V gene sequence: CDR1 SGHRS, CDR2 YFSETQ. The CDR3 totals 15 residues. CDR3 DNA sequence: TGCGCCAGCAGCTTCAGCGGGCCAAGCACAGATACGCAGTATTTT. This codes for CASSFSGPSTDTQYF.

V and J are TRBV6-5 and TRBJ2-7, with 9 positions matching TRBD1. This CDR3 is built from 14 residues. J gave up 5 bases and V 6 bases, and 8 bases lay outside the gene matches. Germline assignment: CDR1 MNHEY and CDR2 SVGAGI. The CDR3 protein is CASSRDRVPDEQYV. In DNA, the CDR3 is TGTGCCAGCAGCCGGGACAGGGTACCGGACGAGCAGTACGTC.